The rows below give T cell receptor beta chains drawn from one sample of a study of blood T cell repertoires in COVID-19. Sequencing used immunoSEQ multiplex PCR; TCRdb keeps in-frame clones, though not all of them. The repertoire has about 76,000 clones, around 84% of them found once; the top ten carry 9.5% to 12%. The specimen was peripheral blood. These receptors originate from a man aged 55 to 70 with COVID-19, enrolled during active disease. The CDR3 runs from the conserved cysteine through the conserved F or W.

CDR3 length,V gene,J gene,CDR3 protein
14,TRBV5-1,TRBJ1-5,CASSSGQGNQPQHF
14,TRBV19,TRBJ1-2,CASSIVTGGGGYTF
13,TRBV30,TRBJ2-7,CAWTGTSGYEQYF
12,TRBV7-9,TRBJ2-1,CASSYLPNEQFF
13,TRBV18,TRBJ1-2,CASSDRDRGGYTF
15,TRBV11-2,TRBJ2-2,CASSPMAVNTGELFF
12,TRBV29-1,TRBJ2-7,CSVTGSNYEQYF
12,TRBV10-3,TRBJ1-1,CAIRGPNTEAFF
18,TRBV7-6,TRBJ2-3,CASSLTGTRSNHRDTQYF
14,TRBV5-1,TRBJ2-2,CASSLRENTGELFF
16,TRBV19,TRBJ2-5,CASSIEGGGPEETQYF
15,TRBV5-1,TRBJ2-5,CASSLDTGQQETQYF
13,TRBV5-1,TRBJ1-2,CASSLTGIDGYTF
17,TRBV7-9,TRBJ1-2,CASTQRGQGGKSYGYTF
13,TRBV6-4,TRBJ1-1,CASSQTGDTEAFF
16,TRBV5-1,TRBJ2-2,CASSLDNPSNTGELFF
16,TRBV5-4,TRBJ1-5,CASSLDRGGAHQPQHF
15,TRBV24-1,TRBJ1-1,CATSDSGTQVEEAFF
18,TRBV5-1,TRBJ2-3,CASSLAIGLAGESDTQYF
14,TRBV28,TRBJ1-2,CASTLRGIAYGYTF
15,TRBV20-1,TRBJ2-5,CSASGGTGMWETQYF
15,TRBV7-3,TRBJ2-7,CASSYGDREIYEQYF
15,TRBV5-1,TRBJ2-2,CASSLSTVKTGELFF
17,TRBV11-2,TRBJ2-2,CASSLRLAGGDTGELFF
12,TRBV2,TRBJ2-3,CASTRTVDTQYF
15,TRBV2,TRBJ1-1,CASTERQGANTEAFF
13,TRBV29-1,TRBJ2-7,CSVGVSGRGEQYF
14,TRBV5-6,TRBJ2-1,CAGGFGGSYNEQFF
14,TRBV7-9,TRBJ1-1,CASSLSPFRAEAFF
14,TRBV7-3,TRBJ2-3,CASSADRYTDTQYF
13,TRBV2,TRBJ2-3,CATPGLVADTQYF
14,TRBV18,TRBJ1-1,CASSPGRMNTEAFF
16,TRBV5-1,TRBJ1-3,CASSSEIARSGNTIYF
20,TRBV7-3,TRBJ2-3,CASSLTTDGLGGDGTDTQYF
16,TRBV6-5,TRBJ2-1,CASSSGELSSYNEQFF
15,TRBV6-5,TRBJ2-5,CASSPSGLAKETQYF
13,TRBV7-9,TRBJ2-4,CASSLTGINIQYF